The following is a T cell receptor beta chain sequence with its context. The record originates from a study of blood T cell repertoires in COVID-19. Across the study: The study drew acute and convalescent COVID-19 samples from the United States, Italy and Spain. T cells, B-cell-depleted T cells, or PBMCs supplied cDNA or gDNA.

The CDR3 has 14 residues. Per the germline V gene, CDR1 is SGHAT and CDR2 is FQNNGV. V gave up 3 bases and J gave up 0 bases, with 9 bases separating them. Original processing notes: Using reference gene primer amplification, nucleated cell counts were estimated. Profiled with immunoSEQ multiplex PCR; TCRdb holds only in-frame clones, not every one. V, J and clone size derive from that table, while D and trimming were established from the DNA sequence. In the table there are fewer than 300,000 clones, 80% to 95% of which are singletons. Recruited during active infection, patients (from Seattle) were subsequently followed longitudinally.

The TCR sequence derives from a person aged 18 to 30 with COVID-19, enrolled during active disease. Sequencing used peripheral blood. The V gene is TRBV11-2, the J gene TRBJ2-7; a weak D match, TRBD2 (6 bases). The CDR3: CASSFSGSSYEQYF. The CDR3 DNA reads TGTGCCAGCAGCTTTAGCGGTAGCTCCTACGAGCAGTACTTC. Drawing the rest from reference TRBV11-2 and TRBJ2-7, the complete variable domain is EAGVAQSPRYKIIEKRQSVAFWCNPISGHATLYWYQQILGQGPKLLIQFQNNGVVDDSQLPKDRFSAERLKGVDSTLKIQPAKLEDSAVYLCASSFSGSSYEQYFGPGTRLTVT.